This record looks at one TCR beta chain sequence and its context. The target antigen is unknown. The data were taken from a study of T-cell memory formation after mild COVID-19. TCRdb re-derived calls from the 5' RACE reads in MiXCR, one entry per CDR3 protein. The table includes roughly 450,000 distinct CDR3 sequences, roughly 18% detected once. The CDR3 runs 14 residues. With 0 bases removed from V and 3 bases from J, the gap between germline ends came to 12 bases. Germline CDR1 and CDR2: DFQATT and SNEGSKA (reference sequence). Points from the study as a whole: From day 15 to 85, contracting clones were balanced between CD4 and CD8, whereas later expanders leaned toward CD4+.

Sequencing was done on a sample of PBMCs or a T cell subset sorted from them (not recorded which). The rearrangement joins TRBV20-1 to TRBJ2-7, with D possibly being TRBD1 (5 bases). The clonotype was recovered from an adult woman who had mild COVID-19 (a few samples of this study predate the infection). Cell type and time point are not known. The CDR3 region has the DNA TGCAGTGCTAGAGATACTCGTCAGGGCTACGAGCAGTACTTC. It specifies CSARDTRQGYEQYF.